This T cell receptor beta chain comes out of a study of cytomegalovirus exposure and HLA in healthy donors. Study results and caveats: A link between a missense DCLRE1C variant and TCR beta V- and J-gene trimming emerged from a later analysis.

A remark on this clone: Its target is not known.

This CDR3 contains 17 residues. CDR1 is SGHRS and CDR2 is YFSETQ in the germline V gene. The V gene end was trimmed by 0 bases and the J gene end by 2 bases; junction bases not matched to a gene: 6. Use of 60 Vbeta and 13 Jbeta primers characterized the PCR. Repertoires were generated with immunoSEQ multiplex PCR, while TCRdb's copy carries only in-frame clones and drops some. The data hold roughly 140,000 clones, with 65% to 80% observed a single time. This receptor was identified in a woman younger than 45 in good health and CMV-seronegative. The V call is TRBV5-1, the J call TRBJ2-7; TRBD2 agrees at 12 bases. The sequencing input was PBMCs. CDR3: CASSLGLAGGLAYEQYV. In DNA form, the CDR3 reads TGCGCCAGCAGCTTGGGGCTAGCGGGGGGGTTGGCCTACGAGCAGTACGTC.